The 4 T cell receptor beta chains in this list originate from one sample, sequenced in a study of T-cell memory formation after mild COVID-19. Each CDR3 protein is one row after TCRdb ran MiXCR on the 5' RACE reads. Counted here are a few hundred thousand distinct CDR3 sequences, about a sixth occurring once; the ten biggest clones make up about a fifth. The specimen sequenced was PBMCs or a T cell subset sorted from them (not recorded which). The receptors derive from a young man who had mild COVID-19 (a few samples of this study predate the infection). Cell type and time point are not known.

This clonotype appeared a few times. This rearrangement joins TRBV27 to TRBJ1-5; D gene uncertain. Per the germline V gene, CDR1 is MNHEY and CDR2 is SMNVEV (reference sequence). CDR3 length: 13 amino acids. Trimming took 6 bases from V and 9 from J, leaving 15 bases between them. The CDR3 nucleotides read TGTGCCAGCAGACCCAACGTATTTGCGCCCCAGCATTTT. The encoded protein is CASRPNVFAPQHF.

The chain uses TRBV25-1 and TRBJ2-5; D is tentatively TRBD1 or TRBD2 (5 bases each). The germline CDR1 and CDR2 sequences are MGHDK and SYGVNS. The length of the CDR3 is 15 residues. V was shortened by 3 bases and J by 2 bases, with 13 bases between the two germline ends. The CDR3, as DNA: TGTGCCAGCAGTGAGGGACGGCTTATACAAGAGACCCAGTACTTC. The encoded protein is CASSEGRLIQETQYF.

The chain links TRBV4-3 to TRBJ1-1, with no clear D. This CDR3 has 11 amino acids. The germline V gene has CDR1 LGHNA and CDR2 YSLEER. Trimming removed 1 base at V and 12 bases at J, with 9 bases between. Here the CDR3 reads CASSQGPVPFF. CDR3 DNA sequence: TGCGCCAGCAGCCAAGGTCCCGTTCCTTTCTTT.

The chain links TRBV4-3 to TRBJ1-3; the D is unclear. The length of the CDR3 is 17 residues. Germline V gene sequence: CDR1 LGHNA, CDR2 YSLEER. The germline V and J ends were trimmed by 0 bases and 5 bases, with 17 bases remaining between them. The CDR3 nucleotides are TGCGCCAGCAGCCAAGACCGGGTTGGGTCGTGGAGAAACACCATATATTTT. Protein product: CASSQDRVGSWRNTIYF.